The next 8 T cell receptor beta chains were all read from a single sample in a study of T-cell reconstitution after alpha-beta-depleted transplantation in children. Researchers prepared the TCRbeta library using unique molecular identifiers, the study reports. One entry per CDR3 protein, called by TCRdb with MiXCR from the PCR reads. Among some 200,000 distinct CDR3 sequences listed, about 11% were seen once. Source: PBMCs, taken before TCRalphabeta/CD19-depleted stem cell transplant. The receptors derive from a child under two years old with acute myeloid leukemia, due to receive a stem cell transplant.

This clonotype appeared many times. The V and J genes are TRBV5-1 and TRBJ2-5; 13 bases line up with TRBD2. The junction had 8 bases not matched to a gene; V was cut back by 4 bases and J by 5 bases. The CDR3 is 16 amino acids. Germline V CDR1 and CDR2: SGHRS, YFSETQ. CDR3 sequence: CASSGGLAGERETQYF. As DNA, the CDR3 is TGCGCCAGCAGCGGAGGACTAGCGGGAGAACGGGAGACCCAGTACTTC.

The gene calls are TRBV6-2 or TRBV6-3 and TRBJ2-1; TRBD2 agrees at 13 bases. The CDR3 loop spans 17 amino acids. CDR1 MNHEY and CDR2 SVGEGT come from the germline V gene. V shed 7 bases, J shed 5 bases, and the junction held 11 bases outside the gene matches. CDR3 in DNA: TGTGCCAGCACCTGGACTAGCGGGAGCGTAGTCCACAATGAGCAGTTCTTC. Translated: CASTWTSGSVVHNEQFF.

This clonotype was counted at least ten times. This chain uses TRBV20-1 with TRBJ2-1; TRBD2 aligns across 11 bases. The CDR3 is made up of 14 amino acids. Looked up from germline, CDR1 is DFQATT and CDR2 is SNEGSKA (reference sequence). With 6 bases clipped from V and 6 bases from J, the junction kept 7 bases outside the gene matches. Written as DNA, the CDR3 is TGCAGTGCGGATAGCGGGAGGGCGGGCAATGAGCAGTTCTTC. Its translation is CSADSGRAGNEQFF.

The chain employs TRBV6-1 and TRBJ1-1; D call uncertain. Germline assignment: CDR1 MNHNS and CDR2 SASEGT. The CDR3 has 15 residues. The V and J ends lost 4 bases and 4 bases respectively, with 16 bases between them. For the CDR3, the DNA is TGTGCCAGCAGTGTGGTCTCCAGTACCTTCACTGAAGCTTTCTTT. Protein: CASSVVSSTFTEAFF.

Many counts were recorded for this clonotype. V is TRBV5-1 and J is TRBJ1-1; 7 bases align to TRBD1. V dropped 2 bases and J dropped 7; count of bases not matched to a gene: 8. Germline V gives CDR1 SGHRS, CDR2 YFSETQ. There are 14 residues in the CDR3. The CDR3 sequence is CASSLTQGIGEAFF. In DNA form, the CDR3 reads TGCGCCAGCAGCTTAACACAGGGGATTGGTGAAGCTTTCTTT.

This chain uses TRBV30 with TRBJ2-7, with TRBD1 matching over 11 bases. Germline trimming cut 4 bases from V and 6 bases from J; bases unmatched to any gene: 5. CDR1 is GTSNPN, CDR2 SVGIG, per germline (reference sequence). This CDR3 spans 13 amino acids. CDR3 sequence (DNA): TGTGCCTGGACGGGGGACAGGGGGTTCGAGCAGTACTTC. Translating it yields CAWTGDRGFEQYF.

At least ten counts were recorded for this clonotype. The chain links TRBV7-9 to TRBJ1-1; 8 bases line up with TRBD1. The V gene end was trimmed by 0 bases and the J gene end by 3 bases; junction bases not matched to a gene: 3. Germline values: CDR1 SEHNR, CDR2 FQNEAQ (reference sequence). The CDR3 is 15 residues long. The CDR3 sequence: CASSLADRVDTEAFF. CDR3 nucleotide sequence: TGTGCCAGCAGCTTAGCGGACAGGGTCGACACTGAAGCTTTCTTT.

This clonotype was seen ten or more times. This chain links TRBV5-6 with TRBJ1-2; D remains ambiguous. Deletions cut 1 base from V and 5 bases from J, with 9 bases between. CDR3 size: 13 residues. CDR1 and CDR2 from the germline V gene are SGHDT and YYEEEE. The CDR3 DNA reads TGTGCCAGCAGCTTGCGAAGGAGGTATGGCTACACCTTC. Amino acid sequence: CASSLRRRYGYTF.